The 14 T cell receptor beta chains listed next were all sequenced from one sample in a study of shared clonotypes between healthy human individuals. Only in-frame clones appear in the TCRdb table, and some are missing; sequencing was by immunoSEQ multiplex PCR. The sample gives 300,000 to 350,000 clones, less than 85% of which show up once; more than 9% is in the top ten. The sequenced material came from memory CD4+ T cells sorted from blood. This sample's subset: CD45RA-negative fraction. The source is a man between 25 and 39 years old in good health.

The chain joins TRBV9 to TRBJ2-3; D is possibly TRBD2 (6 bases). Trimming pared 0 bases from V and 2 bases from J, leaving 13 bases between. This CDR3 has 16 amino acids. The germline V gene encodes CDR1 SGDLS and CDR2 YYNGEE. The CDR3 region has the DNA TGTGCCAGCAGCGTAGATTCGGGGACTGTCACAGATACGCAGTATTTT. It specifies CASSVDSGTVTDTQYF.

This clone came up many times. V usage is TRBV28 and J usage is TRBJ1-5; D gene ambiguous. The CDR3 length is 17 residues. V lost 1 base, J lost 3 bases, and 16 bases lay in between. From germline, CDR1 is MDHEN and CDR2 SYDVKM. The CDR3 region has the DNA TGTGCCAGCAGTTTATTTTCTCACGGCAGACCCAATCAGCCCCAGCATTTT. Protein: CASSLFSHGRPNQPQHF.

The chain recombines TRBV2 with TRBJ2-2; TRBD2 agrees at 8 bases. The CDR3 sequence is 16 residues long. J was trimmed by 0 bases and V by 4 bases; bases with no gene match: 4. The germline CDR1 and CDR2 sequences are SNHLY and FYNNEI. The CDR3 here is CASSVNGGANTGELFF. CDR3 DNA: TGTGCCAGCAGTGTGAACGGGGGGGCGAACACCGGGGAGCTGTTTTTT.

The chain is built from TRBV2 and TRBJ2-1; D perhaps matches TRBD2 (6 bases). V was cut by 10 bases and J by 4 bases, with 17 bases left in between. The CDR3 runs to 14 residues. The germline gives CDR1 SNHLY, CDR2 FYNNEI. The CDR3 sequence: CAIKPAAGYNEQFF. DNA of the CDR3: TGTGCCATCAAACCCGCGGCGGGGTACAATGAGCAGTTCTTC. The complete variable domain, with remaining parts taken from reference TRBV2 and TRBJ2-1, reads EPEVTQTPSHQVTQMGQEVILRCVPISNHLYFYWYRQILGQKVEFLVSFYNNEISEKSEIFDDQFSVERPDGSNFTLKIRSTKLEDSAMYFCAIKPAAGYNEQFFGPGTRLTVL.

J is TRBJ1-4 and V is TRBV30; 7 bases fit TRBD1. The CDR3 covers 15 residues. Germline loops: CDR1 GTSNPN, CDR2 SVGIG (reference sequence). V lost 2 bases, J lost 1 base, and 4 bases stayed unmatched. The CDR3 nucleotides read TGTGCCTGGAGTCTTAACAGGGGAACTAATGAAAAACTGTTTTTT. Its translation is CAWSLNRGTNEKLFF.

The CDR3 coding sequence is TGTGCCAGCAGCCAGATTAGGGGGCGCGACTATGGCTACACCTTC. It is translated as CASSQIRGRDYGYTF. The J gene is TRBJ1-2, the V gene TRBV11-2, with 7 positions matching TRBD1. The germline V gene encodes CDR1 SGHAT and CDR2 FQNNGV. The CDR3 contains 15 residues. V was pared by 5 bases and J by 3 bases, with 9 bases of the junction left unmatched.

This clone has only a few counts. The genes are TRBV6-1 and TRBJ1-1; D gene unclear. V was cut by 8 bases and J by 6 bases, with 10 bases left in between. CDR1 is MNHNS and CDR2 is SASEGT in the germline V gene. The CDR3 length is 11 residues. CDR3 coding DNA: TGTGCCAGCGCTGGGTTTGCTGAAGCTTTCTTT. This encodes CASAGFAEAFF.

This clone was counted once. This chain uses TRBV28 with TRBJ2-7; 8 nucleotides align to TRBD2. CDR3 size: 17 residues. Trimming cost V 7 bases and J 2 bases; bases outside gene matches: 16. Germline-derived CDR1 and CDR2 are MDHEN and SYDVKM. CDR3 in amino acids: CASTTRGLAGTTYEQYF. For the CDR3, the DNA is TGTGCCAGCACTACTAGGGGCCTAGCGGGCACAACCTACGAGCAGTACTTC. The whole variable domain, filled in from reference TRBV28 and TRBJ2-7, reads DVKVTQSSRYLVKRTGEKVFLECVQDMDHENMFWYRQDPGLGLRLIYFSYDVKMKEKGDIPEGYSVSREKKERFSLILESASTNQTSMYLCASTTRGLAGTTYEQYFGPGTRLTVT.

J is TRBJ2-5 and V is TRBV5-1; maybe TRBD2 (6 bases). The CDR3 has 15 amino acids. V gave up 2 bases and J gave up 5 bases, with 16 bases separating them. CDR1 and CDR2 from the germline V gene are SGHRS and YFSETQ. CDR3 protein: CASSFDNSGWETQYF. The CDR3 nucleotides are TGCGCCAGCAGCTTTGACAATAGCGGATGGGAGACCCAGTACTTC.

The chain employs TRBV10-3 and TRBJ2-1; a weak D match, TRBD2 (5 bases). Germline V CDR1 and CDR2: ENHRY, SYGVKD. The V end lost 6 bases, the J end lost 6 bases, and 12 bases lay between the germline ends. The CDR3 loop spans 13 amino acids. CDR3 DNA: TGTGCCATCAGCGAGGGTTGGACCAATGAGCAGTTCTTC. It yields the protein CAISEGWTNEQFF.

The chain links TRBV6-5 to TRBJ2-2; D is unresolved. The germline CDR1 and CDR2 sequences are MNHEY and SVGAGI. V dropped 2 bases and J dropped 1 base, with 8 bases sitting between them. The CDR3 extends over 15 amino acids. The CDR3 DNA sequence: TGTGCCAGCAGTTACCTCCGGAGGAACACCGGGGAGCTGTTTTTT. Its protein is CASSYLRRNTGELFF.

V gene TRBV7-9 combines with J gene TRBJ2-1, with D unresolved. The CDR3 is made up of 15 amino acids. Germline V gives CDR1 SEHNR, CDR2 FQNEAQ (reference sequence). The V gene lost 7 bases and the J gene lost 3 bases, with 16 bases spanning the gap. The CDR3 coding sequence is TGTGCCAGCACCTCACGGAGCACGATCTACAATGAGCAGTTCTTC. As protein: CASTSRSTIYNEQFF.

CDR3 region: CAWSVLSGKGNTIYF. Here the CDR3 DNA reads TGTGCCTGGAGTGTATTATCAGGGAAGGGAAACACCATATATTTT. The chain recombines TRBV30 with TRBJ1-3, with a tentative D call TRBD1 (5 bases). This CDR3 spans 15 amino acids. The V end lost 0 bases, the J end lost 4 bases, and 13 bases lay between the germline ends. CDR1 GTSNPN and CDR2 SVGIG come from the germline V gene (reference sequence).

With regard to this clone: The sample contains more than one DNA sequence encoding this CDR3. This chain links TRBV6-1 with TRBJ2-5, with D hard to call. This CDR3 spans 11 amino acids. CDR1 and CDR2 from the germline V gene are MNHNS and SASEGT. Trimming removed 5 bases at V and 4 bases at J, with 5 bases between. The CDR3 here is CASSYGETQYF. CDR3 sequence (DNA): TGTGCCAGCAGTTACGGAGAGACCCAGTACTTC.